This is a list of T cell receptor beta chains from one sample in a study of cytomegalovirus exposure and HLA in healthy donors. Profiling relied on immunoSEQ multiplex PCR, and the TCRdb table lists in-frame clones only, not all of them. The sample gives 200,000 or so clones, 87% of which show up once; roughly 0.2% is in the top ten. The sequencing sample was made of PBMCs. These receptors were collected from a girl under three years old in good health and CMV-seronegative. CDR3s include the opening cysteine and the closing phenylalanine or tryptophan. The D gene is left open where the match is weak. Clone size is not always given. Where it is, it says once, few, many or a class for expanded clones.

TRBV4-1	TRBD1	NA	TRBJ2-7	TGCGCCAGCAGCCAAGAGGGGACAGGATTCTACGAGCAGTACTTC	CASSQEGTGFYEQYF
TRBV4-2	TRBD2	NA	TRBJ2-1	TGTGCCAGCAGCCAAACCGCCGGGACTATCTACTACAATGAGCAGTTCTTC	CASSQTAGTIYYNEQFF
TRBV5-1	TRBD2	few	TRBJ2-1	TGCGCCAGCAGCTTGACCCTCCTAGCGGGAGAACTCCCCCCACCCAATGAGCAGTTCTTC	CASSLTLLAGELPPPNEQFF
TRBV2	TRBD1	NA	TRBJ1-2	TGTGCCAGCAGTCGGGACAGGGGGGACTATGGCTACACCTTC	CASSRDRGDYGYTF
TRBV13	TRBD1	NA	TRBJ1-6	TGTGCCAGCAGCTTAAGCCAGACAGGGTTTAATTCACCCCTCCACTTT	CASSLSQTGFNSPLHF
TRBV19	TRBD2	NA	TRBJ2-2	TGTGCCAGTAGTATAGTAGCGGGCACGAACACCGGGGAGCTGTTTTTT	CASSIVAGTNTGELFF
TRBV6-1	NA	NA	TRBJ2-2	TGTGCCGCGGCCGGGACTCCCCTGAACACCGGGGAGCTGTTTTTT	CAAAGTPLNTGELFF
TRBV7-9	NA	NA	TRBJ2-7	TGTGCCAGCAGCTTAAGAGGGAGCGAGCAGTACTTC	CASSLRGSEQYF
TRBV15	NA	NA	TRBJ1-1	TGTGCCACACGCCGGGAGACGGGGAACACTGAAGCTTTCTTT	CATRRETGNTEAFF
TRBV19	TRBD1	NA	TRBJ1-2	TGTGCCAGTAGGTTAGGGGGCCGCGGCTACACCTTC	CASRLGGRGYTF
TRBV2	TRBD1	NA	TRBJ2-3	TGTGCCAGCAGTATCCGGGACAGGTCCCCAGATACGCAGTATTTT	CASSIRDRSPDTQYF
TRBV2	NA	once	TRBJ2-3	TGTGCCAGCAGTTCAGAAGCGGTTAGCACAGATACACAGTATTTT	CASSSEAVSTDTQYF
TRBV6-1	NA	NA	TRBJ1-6	TGTGCCAGCAAGGGGCTTAGCTCCTATAATTCACCCCTCCACTTT	CASKGLSSYNSPLHF
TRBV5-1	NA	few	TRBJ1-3	TGCGCCAGCAGCTTGGCAAACTCTGGAAACACCATATATTTT	CASSLANSGNTIYF
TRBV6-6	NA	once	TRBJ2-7	TGTGCCTGCTCGGGGTCCTACGAGCAGTACTTC	CACSGSYEQYF
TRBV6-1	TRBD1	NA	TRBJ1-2	TGTGCCAGCAGTGTGACAGGGCTAGACTATGGCTACACCTTC	CASSVTGLDYGYTF
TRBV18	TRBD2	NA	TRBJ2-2	TGTGCCAGCTCACCATTGGCGGGGGTAGACACCGGGGAGCTGTTTTTT	CASSPLAGVDTGELFF
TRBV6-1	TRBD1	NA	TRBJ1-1	TGTGCCAGCAGTGAAGCGGCAGGGGGCACTGAAGCTTTCTTT	CASSEAAGGTEAFF
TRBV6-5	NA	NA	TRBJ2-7	TGTGCCAGCGGGGGGGCCAGCTACGAGCAGTACTTC	CASGGASYEQYF
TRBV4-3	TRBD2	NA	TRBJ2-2	TGCGCCAGCAGCCAAGAAGGACTAGCGTTCACCGGGGAGCTGTTTTTT	CASSQEGLAFTGELFF
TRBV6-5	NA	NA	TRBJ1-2	TGTGCCAGCAGTTACTCGGTCGGACACCAGAACTATGGCTACACCTTC	CASSYSVGHQNYGYTF
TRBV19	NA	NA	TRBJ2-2	TGTGCCAGTACCCGGCGGACAGAGAGATCCGGGGAGCTGTTTTTT	CASTRRTERSGELFF
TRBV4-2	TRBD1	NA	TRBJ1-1	TGTGCCAGCAGCCAAAAATTAACAGGGGACACTGAAGCTTTCTTT	CASSQKLTGDTEAFF
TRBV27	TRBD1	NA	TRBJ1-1	TGTGCCAGCAGTTTAGCTGGCGGGACAGAACCTTACACTGAAGCTTTCTTT	CASSLAGGTEPYTEAFF
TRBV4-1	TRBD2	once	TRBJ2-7	TGCGCCAGCAGCCATCCCCCGGGACTAGCGGGGAAGAGCTCCTACGAGCAGTACTTC	CASSHPPGLAGKSSYEQYF
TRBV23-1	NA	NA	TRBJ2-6	TGCGCCAGCAGACTGACCAGGGGTTCCCGCTCTGGGGCCAACGTCCTGACTTTC	CASRLTRGSRSGANVLTF
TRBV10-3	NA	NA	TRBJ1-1	TGTGCCATCAGAAGGTCTGGAGGGACGATAATGAACACTGAAGCTTTCTTT	CAIRRSGGTIMNTEAFF
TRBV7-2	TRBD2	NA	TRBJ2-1	TGTGCCAGCAGCTTAGAGGTGGGAGGGTTGTACAATGAGCAGTTCTTC	CASSLEVGGLYNEQFF
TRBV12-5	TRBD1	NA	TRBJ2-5	TGTGCTAGTGGTTTGGCGTTCGGACAGGGAGAGGAGACCCAGTACTTC	CASGLAFGQGEETQYF
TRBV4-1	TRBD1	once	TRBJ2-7	TGCGCCAGCAGCCAAGAAGGGGGCAACTATAACGAGCAGTACTTC	CASSQEGGNYNEQYF
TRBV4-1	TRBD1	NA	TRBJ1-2	TGCGCCAGCAGCCAACCAGGGACAGGAAGGTCGGATGGCTACACCTTC	CASSQPGTGRSDGYTF